The TCR beta chain described here comes from a study of Ad26.COV2.S vaccination and SARS-CoV-2 variants (dated by TCRdb to the early 2020s). Background on the whole study: Vaccine-arm donors were drawn from COV1001, a multicentre, randomized, double-blind, placebo-controlled phase I-IIa trial of Ad26.COV2.S in healthy adults. Ad26.COV2.S was administered intramuscularly at 5 x 10^10 or 1 x 10^11 viral particles, either as a single shot or as two shots given 56 days apart. TCRbeta repertoire sequencing served as the tool for gauging how specific and how broad the SARS-CoV-2-reactive T cell receptors were following Ad26.COV2.S vaccination. Throughout the experiments and outcome assessment, investigators stayed blinded to trial group allocation. Participants in the trial were split at random into five groups of five each, receiving low-dose or high-dose Ad26.COV2.S once or twice, or else placebo on both occasions. A total of around 32 samples were included in the TCR-sequenced set, comprising roughly 19 Ad26.COV2.S vaccine recipients, 5 placebo recipients and 8 SARS-CoV-2 convalescent individuals. What the research found in general, with its limitations: Ad26.COV2.S recipients had higher spike-specific TCR breadth than placebo recipients (P = 0.0014). Comparing responses between vaccine doses or regimens was not something the study was powered to do. According to the authors, total T cell responses may have been underestimated by the TCR breadth and depth analyses. Comparable non-spike TCR breadth was observed between vaccine and placebo recipients, consistent with only spike being contained in the vaccine. After vaccination, substantial breadth of spike-specific CD8+ and CD4+ T cell responses was reported.

With regard to this clone: Its target antigen remains unknown. Per-base qualities were not stored, and no clone one base away is much larger.

TCRbeta CDR3 regions were sequenced with the immunoSEQ Assay. After extraction, genomic DNA underwent amplification by bias-controlled multiplex PCR, followed by high-throughput sequencing. In the paper's pipeline: To quantify the absolute abundance of every unique TCRbeta CDR3 region, sequences were collapsed and filtered. T cell fraction was estimated by normalizing TCRbeta template counts to usable DNA, which was measured by amplifying reference genes present in all nucleated cells. Repertoire TCRs were annotated as SARS-CoV-2-specific by exact matching of V gene, CDR3 amino acid sequence and J gene to a known reactive TCR set. The reference SARS-CoV-2 TCR set came from MIRA and was filtered for enrichment in COVID-19-positive ImmuneCODE repertoires, removing public or cross-reactive TCRs. Drawing on the MIRA antigens, annotated TCRs were analysed further at the level of specific ORF or position within ORF. Breadth was defined as the number of annotated unique rearrangements divided by the total number of unique productive rearrangements, and depth was defined as the summed frequency of the annotated unique rearrangements. Two-sided Wilcoxon rank-sum tests were used to compare TCR breadth between groups. Not all clones reach the TCRdb copy of this immuneACCESS table, which keeps in-frame sequences only. Checked studies attribute under half of the gap to unresolved V genes and leave the rest unexplained. That table gives V, J and clone size, and the DNA gave D and trimming. The sample table holds hundreds of thousands of clones, of which 80% to 90% were seen once. The leading ten clones occupy 1.5% of the sample.

Its CDR3 holds 14 amino acids, cysteine through phenylalanine. The retained sequence is limited to the CDR3, 42 bases, with the frame set at the first base. Per the germline V gene (reference sequence), GTSNPN is the CDR1 and SVGIG is the CDR2. Here V drops 3 bases and J drops 4 bases, and the junction holds 4 bases not matched to any gene. The treatment or condition label for this specimen denotes: roughly 18 received Ad26.COV2.S at low or high dose, single or two shots; about 5 received placebo; per-sample allocation not given. Repertoires of vaccine and placebo recipients were sequenced from samples collected on day 63 after the first injection. Between 29 July and 7 August 2020, Cohort 1b enrolled 25 adults aged 18-55 years at one site in Boston, USA. Ad26.COV2.S was a replication-incompetent adenovirus type 26 vector that expressed a prefusion-stabilized SARS-CoV-2 spike protein derived from the original Wuhan strain.

The sequence derives from a person aged 18-65 years who received the Ad26.COV2.S COVID-19 vaccine or a placebo. The sample in question was peripheral blood, obtained in a trial of Ad26.COV2.S vaccine versus placebo. The rearranged chain carries TRBV30 and TRBJ1-2; a stretch of 11 junction bases matches TRBD1. The CDR3: CAWSEDRGPYGYTF. Read as DNA, the sequence is TGTGCCTGGAGCGAGGACAGGGGGCCCTATGGCTACACCTTC.